This T cell receptor (beta chain) stems from a study of blood T cell repertoires in COVID-19. On the study more broadly: There were acute and convalescent COVID-19 samples, and they came from the United States, Italy and Spain. T cells, B-cell-depleted T cells, or PBMCs supplied cDNA or gDNA.

The V gene lost 4 bases and the J gene lost 0 bases, with 16 bases spanning the gap. The CDR3 loop spans 15 amino acids. Germline loops: CDR1 SQVTM, CDR2 ANQGSEA. Original methodology: It was from reference gene primer amplification that nucleated cell counts were estimated. Libraries were prepared by immunoSEQ multiplex PCR; TCRdb keeps only in-frame clonotypes and omits some of them. V, J and clone size are taken as reported in that table, and D and trimming were inferred from the DNA itself. The table includes some 75,000 clones, 65% to 85% detected once. The Seattle patients joined while their infection was active and were tracked longitudinally afterward.

The source material was peripheral blood. The rearrangement joins TRBV29-1 to TRBJ2-7; D not certain. This TCR derives from a man aged 50-60 years with COVID-19, enrolled during active disease. The CDR3 DNA reads TGCAGCGTTGGAGCAAGGCGAGCGCACTCCTACGAGCAGTACTTC. Its protein is CSVGARRAHSYEQYF.